This TCR beta chain came from a study of T-cell memory formation after mild COVID-19. Findings and limits, study-wide: That cross-reactive memory joined was suggested by some responding clones appearing in pre-infection memory.

In its sample, this clonotype was seen a few times. Its antigen is unknown. CDR1 is DFQATT and CDR2 is SNEGSKA in the germline V gene (reference sequence). V gave up 5 bases and J gave up 5 bases; unmatched junction bases: 18. The CDR3 loop spans 18 amino acids. TCRdb recomputed calls from the 5' RACE reads with MiXCR, one row per CDR3 protein. The repertoire holds 450,000 to 700,000 distinct CDR3 sequences, roughly 17% seen once, with about 12% in the top ten. The V call is TRBV20-1, the J call TRBJ2-7; 13 bases match TRBD2. Sample: PBMCs or a T cell subset sorted from them (not recorded which). This sequence was found in an adult woman who had mild COVID-19 (a few samples of this study predate the infection). Cell type and time point are not known. In DNA, the CDR3 is TGCAGTGCTTCCCACGGGGAACTAGCGGGGGGGTACGGGGACGAGCAGTACTTC. Translation gives CSASHGELAGGYGDEQYF.